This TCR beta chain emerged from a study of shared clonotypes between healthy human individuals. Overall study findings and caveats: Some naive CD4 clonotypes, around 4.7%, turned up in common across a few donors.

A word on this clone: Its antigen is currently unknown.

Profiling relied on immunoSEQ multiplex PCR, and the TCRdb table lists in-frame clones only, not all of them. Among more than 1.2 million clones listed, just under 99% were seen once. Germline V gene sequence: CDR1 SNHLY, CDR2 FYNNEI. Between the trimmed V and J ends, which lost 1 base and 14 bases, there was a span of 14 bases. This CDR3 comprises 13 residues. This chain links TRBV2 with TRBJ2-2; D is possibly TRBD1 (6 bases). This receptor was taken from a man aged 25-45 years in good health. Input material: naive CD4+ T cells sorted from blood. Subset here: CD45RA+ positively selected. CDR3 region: CASSEVVQGLLFF. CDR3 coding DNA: TGTGCCAGCAGTGAAGTTGTGCAGGGGTTACTGTTTTTT. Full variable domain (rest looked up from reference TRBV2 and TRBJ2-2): EPEVTQTPSHQVTQMGQEVILRCVPISNHLYFYWYRQILGQKVEFLVSFYNNEISEKSEIFDDQFSVERPDGSNFTLKIRSTKLEDSAMYFCASSEVVQGLLFFGEGSRLTVL.